This entry concerns a single TCR beta chain. What it binds is not known. Sequencing was performed with immunoSEQ multiplex PCR; in TCRdb, only in-frame clones are kept and a portion is missing. The table lists around 150,000 clones, 94% of them singletons. The sample is drawn from a study of OX40 agonist ivuxolimab in advanced cancers. The study, taken as a whole, reports: Doses of 0.1 to 3.0 mg/kg were accompanied by clonal expansion of CD4+ and CD8+ blood T cells by week 6.

This CDR3 region has 14 residues. Germline V gene sequence: CDR1 MDHEN, CDR2 SYDVKM. V lost 4 bases to trimming and J lost 4 bases, with 10 bases between them. This receptor was identified in an adult with an advanced solid tumor such as melanoma, head and neck, liver or kidney cancer. The starting material was CD4+ or CD8+ T cells sorted from blood, obtained in a trial of the OX40 agonist ivuxolimab. This chain connects TRBV28 to TRBJ2-2; D may be TRBD1 or TRBD2 (6 bases each). CDR3 amino acids: CASSWGALTGELFF. The DNA of the CDR3 is TGTGCCAGCAGTTGGGGGGCCCTCACCGGGGAGCTGTTTTTT.